These T cell receptor beta chains were read from a single sample in a study of T cells after yellow fever vaccination. TCRdb reanalysed the 5' RACE reads using MiXCR and keeps one entry per CDR3 protein. The sample consists of more than 300,000 distinct CDR3 sequences, 9.5% to 12% of them appearing once. The sequences come from CD4+ T cells sorted from PBMCs, collected 45 days after the yellow fever booster vaccination. The receptors here all came from a man between 18 and 35 years old who received the YFV17D yellow fever vaccine. Both conserved end residues are part of each CDR3. D genes are given only for firm matches. Size tells how often a clone was seen (once, few, many) or the class of an expanded clone, and some rows leave it out.

DNA: TGTGCCAGCAGCCCACAACAGGGAAGCACTGAAGCTTTCTTT
CDR3: CASSPQQGSTEAFF
size: few
J: TRBJ1-1
D: NA
V: TRBV6-6

DNA: NA
CDR3: CSALRRAGELFF
size: few
J: TRBJ2-2
D: NA
V: TRBV20-1

DNA: TGCGCCAGCACTCGGGGAAGTCCAAGCACTGAAGCTTTCTTT
CDR3: CASTRGSPSTEAFF
size: few
J: TRBJ1-1
D: NA
V: TRBV5-1

DNA: TGTGCCAGTAGTATGTGGACCCCGACGGGAGAGACCCAGTACTTC
CDR3: CASSMWTPTGETQYF
size: few
J: TRBJ2-5
D: NA
V: TRBV19

DNA: TGCGCCAGCAGCCAAGTCTTGGGCCCCACAGATACGCAGTATTTT
CDR3: CASSQVLGPTDTQYF
size: few
J: TRBJ2-3
D: NA
V: TRBV4-3

DNA: TGTGCCAGCCCCAGCGGCCCCCGAGGGGCAGATACGCAGTATTTT
CDR3: CASPSGPRGADTQYF
size: few
J: TRBJ2-3
D: NA
V: TRBV7-2

DNA: TGTGCCAGCAGCTTGGGGACAGCTCTAGCTAACTATGGCTACACCTTC
CDR3: CASSLGTALANYGYTF
size: few
J: TRBJ1-2
D: TRBD1
V: TRBV7-2

DNA: TGTGCCAGCAGCTTAAACGGGGGCCTGAACACCGGGGAGCTGTTTTTT
CDR3: CASSLNGGLNTGELFF
size: few
J: TRBJ2-2
D: NA
V: TRBV7-6

DNA: TGTGCCACCAGCCCTAGGTGGGGATCTGGAAACACCATATATTTT
CDR3: CATSPRWGSGNTIYF
size: NA
J: TRBJ1-3
D: NA
V: TRBV15

DNA: TGCAGTGCTCCCCGGACTAGCGGGAACCCAGATACGCAGTATTTT
CDR3: CSAPRTSGNPDTQYF
size: NA
J: TRBJ2-3
D: TRBD2
V: TRBV20-1

DNA: TGTGCCAGCAGCTTACCGAGGACAGGGGACACTGAAGCTTTCTTT
CDR3: CASSLPRTGDTEAFF
size: few
J: TRBJ1-1
D: TRBD1
V: TRBV7-2

DNA: TGCAGCGTCTCAGACAGCCTTAATGAAAAACTGTTTTTT
CDR3: CSVSDSLNEKLFF
size: many
J: TRBJ1-4
D: NA
V: TRBV29-1

DNA: TGTGCCAGCAGCTTAGTTTATCGGGGCAGCCACAATGAGAAGTTCTTC
CDR3: CASSLVYRGSHNEKFF
size: NA
J: TRBJ2-1
D: NA
V: TRBV7-3

DNA: TGTGCCAGCAGTTATTCCGGACAGACCTACAATGAGCAGTTCTTC
CDR3: CASSYSGQTYNEQFF
size: many
J: TRBJ2-1
D: NA
V: TRBV6-5

DNA: TGTGCCAGCGTAGTAACGGGGGCGAGAGCTTTCTTT
CDR3: CASVVTGARAFF
size: few
J: TRBJ1-1
D: NA
V: TRBV6-1